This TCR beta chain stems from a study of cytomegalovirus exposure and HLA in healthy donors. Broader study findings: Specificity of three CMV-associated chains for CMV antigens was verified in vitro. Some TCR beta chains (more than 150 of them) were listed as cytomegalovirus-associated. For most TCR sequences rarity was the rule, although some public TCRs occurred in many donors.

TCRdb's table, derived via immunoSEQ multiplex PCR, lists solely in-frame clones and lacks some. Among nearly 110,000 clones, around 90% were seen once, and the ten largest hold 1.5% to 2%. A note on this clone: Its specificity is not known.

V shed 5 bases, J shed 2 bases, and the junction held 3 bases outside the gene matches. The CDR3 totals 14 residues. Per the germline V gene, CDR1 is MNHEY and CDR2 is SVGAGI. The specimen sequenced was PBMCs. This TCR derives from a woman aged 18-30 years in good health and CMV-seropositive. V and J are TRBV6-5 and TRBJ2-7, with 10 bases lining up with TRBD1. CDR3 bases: TGTGCCAGCAGTAGGGACAGGGGAACCTACGAGCAGTACTTC. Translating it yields CASSRDRGTYEQYF.